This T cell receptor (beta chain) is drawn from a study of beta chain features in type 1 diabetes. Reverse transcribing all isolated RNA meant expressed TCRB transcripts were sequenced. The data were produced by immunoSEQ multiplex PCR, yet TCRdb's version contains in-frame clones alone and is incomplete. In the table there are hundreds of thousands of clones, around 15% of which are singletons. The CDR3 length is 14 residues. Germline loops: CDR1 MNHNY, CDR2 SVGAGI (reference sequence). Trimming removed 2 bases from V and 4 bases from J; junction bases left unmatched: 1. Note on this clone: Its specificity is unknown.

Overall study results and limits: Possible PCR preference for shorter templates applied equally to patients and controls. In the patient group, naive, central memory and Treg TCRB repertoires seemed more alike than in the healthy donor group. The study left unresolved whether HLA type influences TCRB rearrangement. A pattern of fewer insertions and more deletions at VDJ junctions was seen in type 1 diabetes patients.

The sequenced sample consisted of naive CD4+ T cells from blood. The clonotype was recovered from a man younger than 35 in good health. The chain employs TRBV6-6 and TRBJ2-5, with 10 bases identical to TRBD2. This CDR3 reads CASSYTSGTETQYF. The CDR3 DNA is TGTGCCAGCAGTTACACTAGCGGGACAGAGACCCAGTACTTC.